This T cell receptor (beta chain) was identified during a study of spatial heterogeneity in lung cancer. About the study: Each unique TCR and UMI combination was seen more than ten times on average in raw reads.

Turning to this clonotype: Its cognate antigen is unknown. The size of this beta chain means little, since it is a stray read in a library made for alpha chains.

General observations from the study: Resection blood, more than follow-up blood, showed ubiquitous expanded tumor TCRs.

Time point reported: sample taken at primary tumor resection. Material for sequencing was whole RNA from tumor, nontumor lung or frozen PBMC, left unsorted. The donors, about 78 patients with untreated early-stage non-small cell lung cancer, provided the samples. TCRdb recomputed calls from the 5' RACE reads with MiXCR, one row per CDR3 protein. The sample records about 12,000 distinct CDR3 sequences, roughly 3.9% being singletons. The TCR comes from a male donor with early-stage non-small cell lung cancer. Sequenced material: PBMCs, taken at surgery.

As DNA, the CDR3 is TGTGCCAGCAGTATGGGACAGGGGGGGAATGAGCAGTTCTTC. Translation: CASSMGQGGNEQFF. The rearrangement links TRBV12-3 or TRBV12-4 to TRBJ2-1; 11 bases are shared with TRBD1. The junction had 4 bases not matched to a gene; V was cut back by 5 bases and J by 7 bases. This CDR3 is 14 amino acids long.